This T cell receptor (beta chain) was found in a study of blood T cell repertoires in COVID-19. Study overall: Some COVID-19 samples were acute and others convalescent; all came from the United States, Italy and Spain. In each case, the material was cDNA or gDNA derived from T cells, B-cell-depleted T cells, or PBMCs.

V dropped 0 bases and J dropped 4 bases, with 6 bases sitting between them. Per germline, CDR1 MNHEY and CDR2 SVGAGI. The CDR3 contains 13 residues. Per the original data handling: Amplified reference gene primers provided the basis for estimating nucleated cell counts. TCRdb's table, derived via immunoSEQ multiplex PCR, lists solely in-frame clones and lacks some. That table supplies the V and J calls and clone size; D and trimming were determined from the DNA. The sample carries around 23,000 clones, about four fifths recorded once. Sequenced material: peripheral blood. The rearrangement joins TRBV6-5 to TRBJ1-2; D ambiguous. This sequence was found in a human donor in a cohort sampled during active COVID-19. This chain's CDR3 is CASSYSAAYGYTF. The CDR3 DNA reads TGTGCCAGCAGTTACTCAGCTGCCTATGGCTACACCTTC.